The 29 T cell receptor beta chains listed next were all sequenced from one sample in a study of OX40 agonist ivuxolimab in advanced cancers. Clones were sequenced by immunoSEQ multiplex PCR, and TCRdb holds only the in-frame ones, with some missing. The sample yields tens of thousands of clones, about nine tenths seen once. Source: CD4+ or CD8+ T cells sorted from blood, taken in a trial of the OX40 agonist ivuxolimab. The origin of the receptors is an adult with an advanced solid tumor such as melanoma, head and neck, liver or kidney cancer.

The sample holds one count of this clone. The chain links TRBV6-6 to TRBJ2-5; 10 bases are shared with TRBD2. With V trimmed by 10 bases and J by 5 bases, 7 bases remained unmatched. Germline CDR1 MNHNY, CDR2 SVGAGI (reference sequence). CDR3 length equals 13 residues. The CDR3 is CATASGRSETQYF. The DNA of the CDR3 is TGTGCCACCGCTAGCGGGAGAAGTGAGACCCAGTACTTC.

This clone appeared once. The chain couples TRBV28 to TRBJ1-2; unclear D gene. Trimming stripped 6 bases from V and 1 base from J, with 9 bases between. From germline, CDR1 is MDHEN and CDR2 SYDVKM. The CDR3 loop spans 13 amino acids. CDR3 DNA: TGTGCCAGCAGGCCTCTCGATAACTATGGCTACACCTTC. It yields the protein CASRPLDNYGYTF.

The chain uses TRBV10-3 and TRBJ1-2; D may be TRBD1 (5 bases). The CDR3 sequence is 15 residues long. Germline CDR1 reads ENHRY; CDR2 reads SYGVKD. Trimming removed 6 bases at V and 0 bases at J, with 14 bases between. The CDR3 DNA sequence: TGTGCCATCAGCCCAGGGAATCAAGCTAACTATGGCTACACCTTC. It translates to CAISPGNQANYGYTF.

V is TRBV5-1 and J is TRBJ2-7; 7 bases line up with TRBD1. Germline CDR1 is SGHRS and CDR2 is YFSETQ. J gave up 6 bases and V 4 bases, and 4 bases lay outside the gene matches. CDR3 length: 12 residues. For the CDR3, the DNA is TGCGCCAGCAGCGATGGGACAGTCGAGCAGTACTTC. Translating gives CASSDGTVEQYF.

V and J are TRBV19 and TRBJ2-1; D is unresolved. The ends were cut back, 5 bases at V and 7 bases at J, with 6 bases in the middle. The CDR3 covers 11 residues. Germline V gene data show CDR1 as LNHDA and CDR2 as SQIVND (reference sequence). This CDR3 is CASSLANEQFF. CDR3 bases: TGTGCCAGTAGTTTAGCAAATGAGCAGTTCTTC. The full variable domain, its missing parts supplied by reference TRBV19 and TRBJ2-1, is DGGITQSPKYLFRKEGQNVTLSCEQNLNHDAMYWYRQDPGQGLRLIYYSQIVNDFQKGDIAEGYSVSREKKESFPLTVTSAQKNPTAFYLCASSLANEQFFGPGTRLTVL.

This chain links TRBV15 with TRBJ2-3; D possibly corresponds to TRBD2 (5 bases). The CDR3 is 14 residues long. Germline CDR1 is LNHNV and CDR2 is YYDKDF (reference sequence). Trimming removed 4 bases at V and 6 bases at J, with 14 bases between. CDR3 loop: CATSTRLRRDTQYF. The CDR3 DNA reads TGTGCCACCAGCACCAGACTACGCCGGGATACGCAGTATTTT.

This chain joins TRBV6-1 and TRBJ1-6; D unresolved. The germline V gene has CDR1 MNHNS and CDR2 SASEGT. V was trimmed by 3 bases and J by 10 bases, leaving 4 bases between them. This CDR3 is built from 11 residues. The CDR3 is CASSDGSPLHF. CDR3 nucleotide sequence: TGTGCCAGCAGTGATGGGTCACCCCTCCACTTT.

This clone showed up just once. This rearrangement joins TRBV7-8 to TRBJ2-3, with TRBD2 matching 8 bases. Per germline, CDR1 SGHVS and CDR2 FQNEAQ. The CDR3 is 16 amino acids. V lost 6 bases to trimming and J lost 2 bases; unmatched junction nucleotides: 10. The CDR3 sequence: CASSRGASGLTDTQYF. The DNA for the CDR3 is TGTGCCAGCAGTCGTGGGGCTAGCGGGCTCACAGATACGCAGTATTTT.

The genes are TRBV5-1 and TRBJ2-2, with TRBD1 as a possible D gene (5 bases). V lost 1 base to trimming and J lost 2 bases, with 9 bases between them. The CDR3 contains 15 residues. Germline CDR1 SGHRS, CDR2 YFSETQ. CDR3 in DNA: TGCGCCAGCAGCTTGAGTGACAGAAACACCGGGGAGCTGTTTTTT. Translation gives CASSLSDRNTGELFF.

The gene calls are TRBV27 and TRBJ1-5, with D unresolved. Trimming stripped 6 bases from V and 3 bases from J, with 12 bases between. In germline, CDR1 is MNHEY, CDR2 SMNVEV (reference sequence). The CDR3 sequence is 14 residues long. This CDR3 is CASSLKPFNQPQHF. CDR3 DNA: TGTGCCAGCAGCTTGAAGCCTTTCAATCAGCCCCAGCATTTT.

The rearrangement joins TRBV7-3 to TRBJ2-1; TRBD2 matches 8 bases. CDR3 length: 15 amino acids. Germline V gene data show CDR1 as SGHTA and CDR2 as FQGTGA. With 6 bases clipped from V and 6 bases from J, the junction kept 10 bases outside the gene matches. The CDR3 protein is CASRDGTSPSNEQFF. The DNA of the CDR3 is TGTGCCAGCAGAGACGGGACTAGTCCCTCCAATGAGCAGTTCTTC. The variable domain in full, with the rest retrieved from reference TRBV7-3 and TRBJ2-1, is GAGVSQTPSNKVTEKGKYVELRCDPISGHTALYWYRQSLGQGPEFLIYFQGTGAADDSGLPNDRFFAVRPEGSVSTLKIQRTERGDSAVYLCASRDGTSPSNEQFFGPGTRLTVL.

V gene TRBV28 combines with J gene TRBJ1-4; weak D call: TRBD1 (5 bases). The CDR3 length is 12 residues. Germline CDR1 and CDR2: MDHEN and SYDVKM. The CDR3 nucleotides are TGTGCTACTTTGGGGCCGAATGAAAAACTGTTTTTT. Translation gives CATLGPNEKLFF.

The chain combines TRBV29-1 with TRBJ1-2; unclear D gene. This CDR3 contains 14 residues. V was pared by 6 bases and J by 3 bases, with 17 bases between. CDR1 is SQVTM, CDR2 ANQGSEA, per germline. In DNA, the CDR3 is TGCAGCGTCCCTCCCGCTGGGCGATACTATGGCTACACCTTC. This encodes CSVPPAGRYYGYTF.

The chain is built from TRBV10-1 and TRBJ2-1; maybe TRBD1 (6 bases). V gave up 8 bases and J gave up 2 bases, with 19 bases separating them. The CDR3 loop spans 16 amino acids. Germline CDR1 and CDR2: WNHNN and SYGVQD (reference sequence). The CDR3 DNA reads as TGCGCCAGCGGCGCACAACAGGGTACGGCCTACAATGAGCAGTTCTTC. It specifies CASGAQQGTAYNEQFF.

This sequence joins TRBV7-6 and TRBJ2-3; D is uncertain. Germline V lookup: CDR1 SGHVS, CDR2 FNYEAQ. The CDR3 is made up of 12 amino acids. The ends were cut back, 5 bases at V and 11 bases at J, with 14 bases in the middle. CDR3 sequence (DNA): TGTGCCAGCAGCCCTGTCAAATTTGAGCAGTATTTT. Translating gives CASSPVKFEQYF. Full variable domain (remainder filled in from reference TRBV7-6 and TRBJ2-3): GAGVSQSPRYKVTKRGQDVALRCDPISGHVSLYWYRQALGQGPEFLTYFNYEAQQDKSGLPNDRFSAERPEGSISTLTIQRTEQRDSAMYRCASSPVKFEQYFGPGTRLTVL.

The chain joins TRBV9 to TRBJ2-1; D might be TRBD1 (6 bases). The germline V gene encodes CDR1 SGDLS and CDR2 YYNGEE. The CDR3 contains 16 residues. V lost 0 bases and J lost 2, with 12 bases in between. The CDR3 sequence: CASSVGGKGAYNEQFF. In DNA, the CDR3 is TGTGCCAGCAGCGTAGGGGGAAAGGGGGCCTACAATGAGCAGTTCTTC.

In its sample, this clone was seen a few times. This chain connects TRBV5-5 to TRBJ2-7; TRBD1 matches 8 bases. This CDR3 spans 14 amino acids. Per germline, CDR1 SGHKS and CDR2 YYEKEE (reference sequence). The junction had 3 bases not matched to a gene; V was cut back by 3 bases and J by 1 base. The CDR3 DNA reads as TGTGCCAGCAGCTCTGACAGGGGATCCTACGAGCAGTACGTC. Translated: CASSSDRGSYEQYV.

The chain links TRBV11-1 to TRBJ2-1; TRBD2 might be the D (6 bases). The CDR3 totals 14 residues. CDR1 SGHAT and CDR2 FQDESV come from the germline V gene (reference sequence). The V end lost 3 bases, the J end lost 4 bases, and 10 bases lay between the germline ends. The CDR3 is CASSFRGNYNEQFF. CDR3 nucleotide sequence: TGTGCCAGCAGCTTCCGCGGGAATTACAATGAGCAGTTCTTC. Complete variable domain (other parts from reference TRBV11-1 and TRBJ2-1): EAEVAQSPRYKITEKSQAVAFWCDPISGHATLYWYRQILGQGPELLVQFQDESVVDDSQLPKDRFSAERLKGVDSTLKIQPAELGDSAMYLCASSFRGNYNEQFFGPGTRLTVL.

This clone was picked up one time. V and J are TRBV28 and TRBJ1-3, with 9 bases identical to TRBD1. The CDR3 covers 15 residues. V shed 2 bases, J shed 6 bases, and the junction held 5 bases outside the gene matches. Germline V lookup: CDR1 MDHEN, CDR2 SYDVKM. The CDR3 DNA reads TGTGCCAGCAGTTTAACAGGGGGCCTTAAAAACACCATATATTTT. This translates into CASSLTGGLKNTIYF.

The chain employs TRBV7-2 and TRBJ1-2; no firm D call. V was clipped by 5 bases and J by 6 bases, with 13 bases between them. Germline CDR1 SGHTA, CDR2 FQGNSA. CDR3 length equals 13 residues. Here the CDR3 DNA reads TGTGCCAGCAGCGAGACCCCTTGGCATGGCTACACCTTC. This encodes CASSETPWHGYTF.

The chain joins TRBV5-8 to TRBJ2-3; 9 bases align to TRBD2. The junction had 3 bases not matched to a gene; V was cut back by 4 bases and J by 0 bases. CDR3 length: 15 amino acids. From germline, CDR1 is SGHTS and CDR2 YDEGEE. CDR3 sequence reads: CASSVAGVSTDTQYF. CDR3 DNA: TGTGCCAGCAGCGTAGCGGGAGTAAGCACAGATACGCAGTATTTT.

The chain joins TRBV7-9 to TRBJ2-1, with 8 bases matching TRBD1. Germline V gene data show CDR1 as SEHNR and CDR2 as FQNEAQ (reference sequence). CDR3 length equals 18 residues. J was trimmed by 9 bases and V by 4 bases; bases with no gene match: 20. In DNA form, the CDR3 reads TGTGCCAGCAGCTCTAAGAGGACAGGGAAGGGCGACGTAGGTGAGCAGTTCTTC. As protein: CASSSKRTGKGDVGEQFF.

The genes are TRBV21-1 and TRBJ2-1; the table assigns TRBD1, which was not confirmed against the DNA. TRBV21-1 corresponds to a pseudogene. The CDR3 contains 16 residues. CDR3 coding DNA: TGTGCCAGCAGCAGCCCCCCGGGACAAAACTACAATGAGCAGTTCTTC. This codes for CASSSPPGQNYNEQFF.

V and J are TRBV9 and TRBJ1-1, with D unresolved. Trimming removed 3 bases at V and 3 bases at J, with 9 bases between. Germline V CDR1 and CDR2: SGDLS, YYNGEE. This CDR3 comprises 13 residues. The CDR3 coding sequence is TGTGCCAGCAGCGACCGCGGTGACACTGAAGCTTTCTTT. Translating it yields CASSDRGDTEAFF.

In this sample, this clone turned up a few times. J is TRBJ1-1 and V is TRBV4-1; a weak D match, TRBD1 (5 bases). The CDR3 has 14 amino acids. CDR1 and CDR2 (germline): MGHRA, YSYEKL. V was trimmed by 2 bases and J by 2 bases, leaving 9 bases between them. The CDR3 DNA follows: TGCGCCAGCAGCCAACAGGGAAGCAACACTGAAGCTTTCTTT. It codes for CASSQQGSNTEAFF.

The rearrangement uses TRBV29-1 and TRBJ2-2, with D maybe TRBD2 (6 bases). Per germline, CDR1 SQVTM and CDR2 ANQGSEA. V was trimmed by 7 bases and J by 8 bases, leaving 20 bases between them. This CDR3 comprises 14 residues. The CDR3 coding sequence is TGCAGCGCGGCCGGGACTCTCAATGGGGGGGAGCTGTTTTTT. Amino acid sequence: CSAAGTLNGGELFF.

This clone occurred once. The CDR3 DNA sequence: TGTGCCAGCAGCTTGGGTGAGGGGAACTATGGCTACACCTTC. This encodes CASSLGEGNYGYTF. The chain uses TRBV5-6 and TRBJ1-2, with D maybe TRBD1 (5 bases). Trimming pared 0 bases from V and 2 bases from J, leaving 8 bases between. In germline, CDR1 is SGHDT, CDR2 YYEEEE. CDR3 length equals 14 residues.

This clone has just one count. The chain is built from TRBV4-1 and TRBJ2-1; D is ambiguous. V was pared by 1 base and J by 3 bases, with 13 bases between. Germline V gene data show CDR1 as MGHRA and CDR2 as YSYEKL. The CDR3 totals 16 residues. The CDR3 loop reads CASSQVGGRYYNEQFF. CDR3 bases: TGCGCCAGCAGCCAAGTGGGCGGACGCTACTACAATGAGCAGTTCTTC.

The chain employs TRBV13 and TRBJ2-2; D may be TRBD2 (5 bases). Trimming pared 3 bases from V and 4 bases from J, leaving 12 bases between. The CDR3 has 15 amino acids. CDR1 and CDR2 (germline): PRHDT, FYEKMQ (reference sequence). The CDR3 nucleotides read TGTGCCAGCAGCTTGGGTAGGGCGGGCACCGGGGAGCTGTTTTTT. It encodes CASSLGRAGTGELFF.